This record looks at one T cell receptor (beta chain) sequence and its context. Its binding antigen is unknown. One base away there is no much larger clone; base qualities are not given. This sample was taken from a study of T-cell reconstitution after alpha-beta-depleted transplantation in children (dated by TCRdb to the mid-2010s). Broadly, across the study: Using TCR repertoire profiling, the study quantitatively followed how T-cell immune reconstitution unfolded in children after TCRalphabeta/CD19-depleted allogeneic hematopoietic cell transplantation.

The library came from PCR. TCRdb lists the instrument as Illumina HiSeq 2500. TCR libraries were prepared with molecular barcoding, using unique molecular identifiers to normalize TCRbeta repertoire quantification. TCRdb trimmed public reads at Q25 via fastp, called clones via MiXCR and kept in-frame beta chains. Rows are combined by CDR3 protein, so each entry shows the most common genes and DNA. The sample table holds about 440,000 distinct CDR3 sequences, of which over 40% were seen once. Roughly 27% of the sample comes from the top ten. V lost 0 bases and J lost 6 bases; the stretch between them is 19 bases long. From the germline V gene (reference sequence), CDR1 is DFQATT and CDR2 is SNEGSKA. CDR3 length: 16 amino acids, cysteine to phenylalanine. Only the CDR3 DNA is retained, 48 bases long and in frame from the first base. Study-level results and caveats: The high TCRbeta diversity at day 60 in some patients was ascribed to recipient T cells and intrathymic progenitors that had survived conditioning. The frequencies of hyperexpanded clones fell over the following months, and after one year, T-cell counts and TCRbeta diversity were mostly attributed to newly produced T cells. The apparently early recovery of alphabetaT-cell counts about two months after transplant reportedly depended on only several hundred rapidly expanded clones that came from non-depleted graft cells.

The intended sense of this specimen's treatment or condition label: allogeneic hematopoietic cell transplantation with graft depleted of TCRalphabeta T cells and CD19 B cells. Transplant recipients were children who received TCRalphabeta/CD19-depleted allogeneic hematopoietic cell grafts. The TCR sequence derives from a girl aged 2-10 years with aplastic anemia, due to receive a stem cell transplant. Sequencing was performed on PBMCs, taken before TCRalphabeta/CD19-depleted stem cell transplant. The V and J genes are TRBV20-1 and TRBJ2-3; the D gene is possibly TRBD2, with 5 bases matching. The CDR3 loop reads CSARDPQTHRRDTQYF. The nucleotide sequence reads TGCAGTGCTAGAGATCCCCAGACACATAGGAGGGATACGCAGTATTTT.